Sequencing of this TCR beta chain was carried out in a study of naive and memory T cell subsets. Whole-study findings and limits: Over 90% of naive TCR sequences appeared only once, unlike memory subsets.

An equimolar mix of two oligonucleotides served as the beta constant-region primer for TRBC1 and TRBC2. TCRdb independently ran MiXCR on the UMI-ligation and nested PCR reads; one entry per CDR3 protein. Among roughly 140,000 distinct CDR3 sequences listed, over 15% were seen once. The germline V gene has CDR1 ENHRY and CDR2 SYGVKD. Trimming left V 6 bases short and J 2 bases short, with 16 bases between. This CDR3 is 15 amino acids long. This clonotype was detected a few times. Its antigen is unidentified. The sample consisted of naive CD4+ T cells from blood. This receptor was obtained from a human donor in good health. The chain combines TRBV10-3 with TRBJ1-2, with D possibly being TRBD1 (6 bases). The CDR3 spells CAISLGQGINYGYTF. CDR3 sequence (DNA): TGTGCCATCAGCCTTGGGCAGGGGATAAACTATGGCTACACCTTC.